These 18 T cell receptor beta chains were all obtained from the same sample, sequenced in a study of radiotherapy plus CTLA-4 blockade in lung cancer. Only in-frame clones appear in the TCRdb table, and some are missing; sequencing was by immunoSEQ multiplex PCR. The repertoire holds tens of thousands of clones, with 65% to 80% as singletons. Source: peripheral blood, taken from a patient treated with radiotherapy plus ipilimumab. These receptors originate from a human donor with non-small cell lung cancer who had a partial response to radiotherapy plus ipilimumab.

V gene TRBV5-4 combines with J gene TRBJ2-3, with TRBD2 matching over 9 bases. This CDR3 is built from 16 residues. With 4 bases clipped from V and 1 base from J, the junction kept 7 bases outside the gene matches. From germline, CDR1 is SGHNT and CDR2 YYREEE (reference sequence). The CDR3 DNA reads as TGTGCCAGCAGCCGTGGTGCGGGGGGGGGCACAGATACGCAGTATTTT. Its translation: CASSRGAGGGTDTQYF.

The genes are TRBV5-1 and TRBJ1-1, with TRBD1 identical over 8 bases. The CDR3 is 15 residues long. V trimming: 4 bases; J trimming: 2 bases; junction bases outside the gene matches: 7. Germline V lookup: CDR1 SGHRS, CDR2 YFSETQ. CDR3 DNA: TGCGCCAGCAGCCCGGAGACAGGGGCCAACACTGAAGCTTTCTTT. It yields the protein CASSPETGANTEAFF.

V gene TRBV4-3 combines with J gene TRBJ2-5, with D possibly matching TRBD1 (6 bases). Trimming stripped 4 bases from V and 1 base from J, with 16 bases between. CDR3 length equals 16 residues. Germline V gene sequence: CDR1 LGHNA, CDR2 YSLEER. CDR3 region: CASSRMKQGTQETQYF. The DNA of the CDR3 is TGCGCCAGCAGCCGCATGAAACAGGGCACCCAAGAGACCCAGTACTTC.

The CDR3 reads CASTRGGAEQYF. DNA of the CDR3: TGTGCCAGCACCCGTGGAGGGGCCGAGCAGTACTTC. The rearrangement joins TRBV7-9 to TRBJ2-7; tentatively, D is TRBD2 (6 bases). The germline V gene has CDR1 SEHNR and CDR2 FQNEAQ (reference sequence). V shed 7 bases and J shed 6 bases, with 13 bases lying between them. The CDR3 has 12 amino acids.

This clone was seen once. The CDR3 nucleotides are TGTGCCAGCAGCAATAAAACAGGGGGCCTCTACGAGCAGTACTTC. It encodes CASSNKTGGLYEQYF. The chain links TRBV21-1 to TRBJ2-7; TRBD1 is the table's D call, not checked against the DNA. TRBV21-1 is a documented pseudogene. This CDR3 region has 15 residues.

V gene TRBV2 combines with J gene TRBJ1-2; TRBD1 matches at 8 bases. The germline gives CDR1 SNHLY, CDR2 FYNNEI. The CDR3 loop spans 13 amino acids. After removal of 6 bases from V and 8 bases from J, the junction contained 8 bases not matched to a gene. CDR3 sequence: CASSLKGQGGYTF. In DNA form, the CDR3 reads TGTGCCAGCAGCCTAAAAGGACAGGGAGGCTACACCTTC.

A few counts support this clone. This chain uses TRBV5-5 with TRBJ2-1; D possibly corresponds to TRBD2 (6 bases). The length of the CDR3 is 15 residues. Germline V gene data show CDR1 as SGHKS and CDR2 as YYEKEE (reference sequence). Trimming pared 1 base from V and 3 bases from J, leaving 11 bases between. The CDR3 protein is CASSLWQGGYNEQFF. In DNA, the CDR3 is TGTGCCAGCAGCTTGTGGCAGGGAGGCTACAATGAGCAGTTCTTC.

This clone was seen only once. This chain uses TRBV5-4 with TRBJ2-7; 13 bases are a match to TRBD2. The CDR3 extends over 13 amino acids. J was trimmed by 2 bases and V by 7 bases; bases with no gene match: 0. From germline, CDR1 is SGHNT and CDR2 YYREEE (reference sequence). CDR3 residues: CASGLAGAYEQYF. CDR3 nucleotides: TGTGCCAGCGGACTAGCGGGGGCCTACGAGCAGTACTTC.

CDR3 amino acids: CASSQGTGVYGYTF. In nucleotides, the CDR3 is TGCGCCAGCAGCCAGGGGACAGGGGTTTATGGCTACACCTTC. V gene TRBV5-1 combines with J gene TRBJ1-2; 10 nucleotides agree with TRBD1. Trimming took 4 bases from V and 5 from J; bases not matched to a gene: 5. This CDR3 comprises 14 residues. Germline lookup yields CDR1 SGHRS and CDR2 YFSETQ.

Only one count was recorded for this clone. The chain combines TRBV7-3 with TRBJ2-2; 8 positions agree with TRBD1. The CDR3 is 15 amino acids. Germline V gives CDR1 SGHTA, CDR2 FQGTGA. The V and J ends lost 5 bases and 4 bases, in that order; junction bases with no gene match: 6. CDR3 sequence reads: CASSRTGIGTGELFF. The CDR3 coding sequence is TGTGCCAGCAGCCGGACAGGGATTGGCACCGGGGAGCTGTTTTTT. Complete variable domain (other parts from reference TRBV7-3 and TRBJ2-2): GAGVSQTPSNKVTEKGKYVELRCDPISGHTALYWYRQSLGQGPEFLIYFQGTGAADDSGLPNDRFFAVRPEGSVSTLKIQRTERGDSAVYLCASSRTGIGTGELFFGEGSRLTVL.

The chain joins TRBV6-5 to TRBJ2-7; tentatively, D is TRBD1 (5 bases). The CDR3 has 14 residues. The V gene lost 1 base and the J gene lost 3 bases, with 10 bases spanning the gap. Germline values: CDR1 MNHEY, CDR2 SVGAGI. The CDR3 DNA reads as TGTGCCAGCAGTTACTTAGGACACTTCTACGAGCAGTACTTC. Protein product: CASSYLGHFYEQYF.

The chain carries TRBV25-1 and TRBJ2-1; D is possibly TRBD2 (6 bases). V dropped 6 bases and J dropped 3 bases, with 9 bases sitting between them. The CDR3 spans 13 residues. Germline V CDR1 and CDR2: MGHDK, SYGVNS. This CDR3 reads CASRAGLYNEQFF. The CDR3 DNA sequence: TGTGCCAGCAGGGCGGGACTCTACAATGAGCAGTTCTTC. The variable domain in full, with the rest retrieved from reference TRBV25-1 and TRBJ2-1, is EADIYQTPRYLVIGTGKKITLECSQTMGHDKMYWYQQDPGMELHLIHYSYGVNSTEKGDLSSESTVSRIRTEHFPLTLESARPSHTSQYLCASRAGLYNEQFFGPGTRLTVL.

This chain uses TRBV27 with TRBJ2-3; tentative D call: TRBD1 (6 bases). V lost 4 bases and J 4 bases, leaving 15 bases between the germline ends. The CDR3 is 15 residues long. CDR1 and CDR2 (germline): MNHEY, SMNVEV (reference sequence). CDR3 nucleotide sequence: TGTGCCAGCAGTTCATCCACAGGGTTCGCAGATACGCAGTATTTT. Protein: CASSSSTGFADTQYF.

CDR3 coding DNA: TGTGCCAGCAGCCTGGACGGGTTAGGATCACCCCTCCACTTT. This encodes CASSLDGLGSPLHF. The chain uses TRBV5-4 and TRBJ1-6, with D hard to call. The V and J ends lost 4 bases and 10 bases respectively, with 15 bases between them. The CDR3 is 14 amino acids. CDR1 SGHNT and CDR2 YYREEE come from the germline V gene (reference sequence). Filled out from reference TRBV5-4 and TRBJ1-6, the complete variable domain reads ETGVTQSPTHLIKTRGQQVTLRCSSQSGHNTVSWYQQALGQGPQFIFQYYREEENGRGNFPPRFSGLQFPNYSSELNVNALELDDSALYLCASSLDGLGSPLHFGNGTRLTVT.

This clone was recorded a few times. The rearrangement links TRBV6-6 to TRBJ1-3, with no clear D. V was cut by 11 bases and J by 4 bases, with 12 bases left in between. Germline lookup yields CDR1 MNHNY and CDR2 SVGAGI (reference sequence). The CDR3 length is 12 residues. In DNA, the CDR3 is TGTGCCTCGAGCGGGCTAGGAAACACCATATATTTT. Residues: CASSGLGNTIYF.

The gene calls are TRBV6-5 and TRBJ2-5; 11 nucleotides agree with TRBD1. Trimming at V came to 4 bases and at J to 5 bases, leaving 3 bases not matched to a gene. Germline V gives CDR1 MNHEY, CDR2 SVGAGI. CDR3 size: 14 residues. The chain's CDR3 is CASSSGTGGETQYF. The CDR3, as DNA: TGTGCCAGCAGTTCCGGGACAGGGGGGGAGACCCAGTACTTC.

This chain connects TRBV9 to TRBJ2-6, with TRBD2 as a possible D gene (6 bases). The CDR3 runs to 17 residues. V dropped 0 bases and J dropped 4 bases, with 14 bases sitting between them. Germline V lookup: CDR1 SGDLS, CDR2 YYNGEE. The CDR3 coding sequence is TGTGCCAGCAGCGTAGGAGGGGCGGGGCACGGGGCCAACGTCCTGACTTTC. Translated: CASSVGGAGHGANVLTF.

The gene calls are TRBV29-1 and TRBJ1-5; D gene unclear. The CDR3 runs to 15 residues. V was trimmed by 2 bases and J by 5 bases, leaving 16 bases between them. Germline V gene sequence: CDR1 SQVTM, CDR2 ANQGSEA. The CDR3 region is CSVEPGCRTDQPQHF. In DNA, the CDR3 is TGCAGCGTTGAACCGGGGTGTCGCACCGATCAGCCCCAGCATTTT.